The text below deals with one T cell receptor beta chain. Its antigen is as yet unknown. TCRdb independently ran MiXCR on the RT-PCR reads; one entry per CDR3 protein. Here the sample spans 650,000 or so distinct CDR3 sequences, 14% being singletons. The sample is drawn from a study of response to subunit inactivated influenza vaccine. Broader study findings: The authors offered the suggestion that each seasonal influenza vaccination recruits few new T cells.

The CDR3 is 14 residues long. Trimming took 1 base from V and 5 from J, leaving 9 bases between them. The germline V gene has CDR1 SGHTA and CDR2 FQGTGA. This chain links TRBV7-3 with TRBJ2-1; D call uncertain. The input for sequencing was PBMCs from blood, taken approximately 15 days before vaccination. The receptor was isolated from a man between 45 and 60 years old who received an inactivated influenza vaccine. CDR3 sequence: CASSLIVGNNEQFF. DNA of the CDR3: TGTGCCAGCAGCTTAATAGTCGGAAACAATGAGCAGTTCTTC.